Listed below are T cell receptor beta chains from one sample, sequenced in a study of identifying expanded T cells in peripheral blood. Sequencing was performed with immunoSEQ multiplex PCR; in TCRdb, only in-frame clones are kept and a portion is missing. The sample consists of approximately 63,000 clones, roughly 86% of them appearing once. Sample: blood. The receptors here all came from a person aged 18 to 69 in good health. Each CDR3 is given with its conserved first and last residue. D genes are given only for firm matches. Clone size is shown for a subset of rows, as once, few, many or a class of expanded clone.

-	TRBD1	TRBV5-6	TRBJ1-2	CASSFQQGSGYTF	TGTGCCAGCAGCTTCCAACAGGGGAGCGGCTACACCTTC
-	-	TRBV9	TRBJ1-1	CASSVATPGQGEAFF	TGTGCCAGCAGCGTAGCTACGCCTGGGCAGGGTGAAGCTTTCTTT
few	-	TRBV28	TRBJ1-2	CASSFSGSGGFGYTF	TGTGCCAGCAGTTTTAGCGGTTCCGGGGGGTTTGGCTACACCTTC
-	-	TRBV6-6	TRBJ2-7	CASSYSQGRSDEQYF	TGTGCCAGCAGTTACTCACAGGGGAGGTCGGACGAGCAGTACTTC
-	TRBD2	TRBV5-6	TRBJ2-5	CASSHSGGTYQETQYF	TGTGCCAGCAGTCACAGCGGGGGGACGTACCAAGAGACCCAGTACTTC
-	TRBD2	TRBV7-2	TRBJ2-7	CASSLYGGGKSSYEQYF	TGTGCCAGCAGCTTATATGGGGGAGGGAAGAGCTCCTACGAGCAGTACTTC
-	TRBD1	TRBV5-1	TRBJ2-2	CASSYRSPGQYTGELFF	TGCGCCAGCAGCTACCGTTCTCCGGGACAGTACACCGGGGAGCTGTTTTTT
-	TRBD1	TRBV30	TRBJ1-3	CAQGAGSGNTIYF	TGTGCTCAGGGGGCCGGGAGCGGAAACACCATATATTTT
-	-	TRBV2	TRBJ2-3	CASSRRDPPAQYF	TGTGCCAGCAGTCGCCGGGACCCCCCAGCGCAGTATTTT
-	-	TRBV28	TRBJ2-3	CASSSHGRYTDTQYF	TGTGCCAGCAGTTCCCACGGGCGCTACACAGATACGCAGTATTTT
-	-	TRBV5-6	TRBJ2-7	CASKGGGVSYEQYF	TGTGCCAGCAAAGGGGGCGGGGTGTCCTACGAGCAGTACTTC
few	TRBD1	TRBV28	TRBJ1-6	CASSLTGDSPLHF	TGTGCCAGCAGCCTTACAGGGGATTCACCCCTCCACTTT
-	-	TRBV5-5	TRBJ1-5	CASSLGTDYQPQHF	TGTGCCAGCAGCTTGGGGACGGACTATCAGCCCCAGCATTTT
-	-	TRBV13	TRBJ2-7	CASSLGGRSQSEQYF	TGTGCCAGCAGCTTAGGGGGGAGAAGCCAATCCGAGCAGTACTTC
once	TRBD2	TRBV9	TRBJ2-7	CASSLSPSGTYEQYF	TGTGCCAGCAGCCTCTCTCCTAGCGGTACCTACGAGCAGTACTTC
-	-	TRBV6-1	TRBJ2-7	CASSESYEQYF	TGTGCCAGCAGTGAATCCTACGAGCAGTACTTC
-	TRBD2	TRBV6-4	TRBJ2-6	CASSAGEVGANVLTF	TGTGCCAGCAGCGCGGGAGAGGTGGGGGCCAACGTCCTGACTTTC
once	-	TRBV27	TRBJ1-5	CASSLVGSNQPQHF	TGTGCCAGCAGTTTAGTAGGGAGCAATCAGCCCCAGCATTTT
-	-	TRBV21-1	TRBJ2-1	CASSKQLGPCNEQFF	TGTGCCAGCAGCAAACAGCTAGGCCCTTGTAATGAGCAGTTCTTC
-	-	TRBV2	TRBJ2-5	CASSAVTQGSETQYF	TGTGCCAGCAGTGCAGTGACCCAGGGGAGTGAGACCCAGTACTTC
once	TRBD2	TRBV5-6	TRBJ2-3	CASSLLSGLAPRDDTQYF	TGTGCCAGCAGCTTGTTATCGGGACTAGCCCCGAGGGACGATACGCAGTATTTT
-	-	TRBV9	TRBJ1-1	CASSAYSGENTEAFF	TGTGCCAGCAGCGCTTATTCTGGTGAGAACACTGAAGCTTTCTTT
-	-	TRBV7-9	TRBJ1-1	CASSLRVTEAFF	TGTGCCAGCAGCTTAAGGGTGACTGAAGCTTTCTTT
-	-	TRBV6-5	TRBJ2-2	CASSYSSNTGELFF	TGTGCCAGCAGTTACTCGTCGAACACCGGGGAGCTGTTTTTT
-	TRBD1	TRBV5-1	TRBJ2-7	CASNKPGQSYEQYF	TGCGCCAGCAATAAACCGGGACAGAGCTACGAGCAGTACTTC
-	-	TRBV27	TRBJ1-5	CASSLGSGSNQPQHF	TGTGCCAGCAGTTTAGGTTCAGGTTCGAATCAGCCCCAGCATTTT
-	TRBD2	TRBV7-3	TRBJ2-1	CASSLLLAGGLDEQFF	TGTGCCAGCAGCTTACTCCTAGCGGGGGGGCTGGATGAGCAGTTCTTC
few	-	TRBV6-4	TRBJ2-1	CASSDAGNNEQFF	TGTGCCAGCAGTGACGCGGGGAACAATGAGCAGTTCTTC
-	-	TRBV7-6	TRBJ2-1	CASSFGSYYNEQFF	TGTGCCAGCAGCTTCGGTAGCTACTACAATGAGCAGTTCTTC
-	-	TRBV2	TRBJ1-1	CASRLQREAEAFF	TGTGCCAGTAGACTACAGAGAGAGGCTGAAGCTTTCTTT
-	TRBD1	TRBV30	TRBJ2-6	CAWIKGTVSPESGANVLTF	TGTGCCTGGATTAAAGGGACAGTTAGCCCAGAATCTGGGGCCAACGTCCTGACTTTC
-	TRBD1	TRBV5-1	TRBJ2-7	CASRAGGSAYEQYF	TGCGCCAGCAGAGCAGGGGGCAGTGCTTACGAGCAGTACTTC
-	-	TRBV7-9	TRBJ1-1	CASSLALADDTEAFF	TGTGCCAGCAGCTTAGCGCTCGCCGATGATACTGAAGCTTTCTTT
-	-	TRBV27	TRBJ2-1	CASRDPRRGSSYNEQFF	TGTGCCAGCAGGGACCCCCGACGGGGCAGCTCCTACAATGAGCAGTTCTTC
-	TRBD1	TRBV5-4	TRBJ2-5	CASSLGQGETQYF	TGTGCCAGCAGCTTGGGACAGGGGGAGACCCAGTACTTC
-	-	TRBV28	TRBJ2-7	CASSLSLRGSSAEQYF	TGTGCCAGCAGTTTATCGTTGCGGGGATCGTCTGCGGAGCAGTACTTC
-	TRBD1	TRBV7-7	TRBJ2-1	CASSLADRGEQFF	TGTGCCAGCAGCTTAGCAGACAGGGGTGAGCAGTTCTTC
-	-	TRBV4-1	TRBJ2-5	CASSQDGLGGGRETQYF	TGCGCCAGCAGCCAAGATGGGCTGGGTGGGGGGCGAGAGACCCAGTACTTC
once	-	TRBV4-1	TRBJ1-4	CASSQDDSATNEKLFF	TGCGCCAGCAGCCAAGACGACAGTGCAACTAATGAAAAACTGTTTTTT
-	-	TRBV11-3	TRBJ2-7	CASSSGPSSYEQYF	TGTGCCAGCAGCTCGGGACCTTCCTCCTACGAGCAGTACTTC
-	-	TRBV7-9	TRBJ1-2	CASSYREEGPYYGYTF	TGTGCCAGCAGCTACCGGGAGGAGGGGCCTTACTATGGCTACACCTTC
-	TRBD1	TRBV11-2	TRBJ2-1	CASSPGTGDYNEQFF	TGTGCCAGCTCTCCCGGGACAGGGGACTACAATGAGCAGTTCTTC
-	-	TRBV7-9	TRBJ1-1	CASSTPRQLPEAFF	TGTGCCAGCTCCACACCGAGGCAGTTGCCTGAAGCTTTCTTT
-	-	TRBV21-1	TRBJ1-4	CASSKYTGLIEKLFF	TGTGCCAGCAGCAAATATACAGGGCTAATTGAAAAACTGTTTTTT
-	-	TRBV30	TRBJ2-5	CAWSVPSLSGETQYF	TGTGCCTGGAGTGTTCCCTCCCTCTCCGGAGAGACCCAGTACTTC
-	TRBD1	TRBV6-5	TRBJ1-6	CASSRDRVSPLHF	TGTGCCAGCAGCCGGGACAGGGTTTCACCCCTCCACTTT
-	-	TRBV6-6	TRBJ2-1	CASSYSLGAGNEQFF	TGTGCCAGCAGTTACTCCTTAGGAGCGGGCAATGAGCAGTTCTTC
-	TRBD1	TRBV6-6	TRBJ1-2	CASSATGGTADGYTF	TGTGCCAGCAGTGCCACCGGGGGGACAGCGGATGGCTACACCTTC